This TCR beta chain was documented in a study of cytomegalovirus exposure and HLA in healthy donors. Study outcomes and limitations: CMV serostatus stood as the only immune exposure information on hand. The classifier was said to identify cytomegalovirus status with high specificity and sensitivity. TCR beta sequences reportedly predicted most subjects' HLA-A and HLA-B alleles accurately.

The PCR employed 60 Vbeta primers together with 13 Jbeta primers. TCRdb keeps only in-frame clones here, not all; method: immunoSEQ multiplex PCR. The sample carries approximately 160,000 clones, approximately 71% recorded once. Notes on this clone: The antigen is not known.

Germline CDR1 and CDR2: MGHRA and YSYEKL. This CDR3 is built from 16 residues. The ends lost 1 base at V and 4 bases at J; junction bases unmatched: 10. The sample was PBMCs. This chain uses TRBV4-1 with TRBJ2-7, with TRBD2 identical over 7 bases. This TCR derives from a male donor in good health and CMV-seronegative. CDR3 sequence reads: CASSQATSANLYEQYF. CDR3 nucleotides: TGCGCCAGCAGCCAAGCAACTAGCGCTAATTTGTACGAGCAGTACTTC.